This TCR beta chain stems from a study of Ad26.COV2.S vaccination and SARS-CoV-2 variants. About the study: Enrollment placed the donor in the COV1001 Ad26.COV2.S trial arm.

CDR3 length: 14 residues. Trimming took off 5 bases at V and 1 base at J, with 11 bases between the two ends. Germline lookup yields CDR1 MNHEY and CDR2 SVGEGT. Remarks on this clone: Its cognate antigen is unknown.

Clones were sequenced by immunoSEQ multiplex PCR, and TCRdb holds only the in-frame ones, with some missing. The sample has 410,000 or so clones, about nine tenths seen once. The treatment denotes: 15 to 20 received Ad26.COV2.S at low or high dose, single or two shots; a few received placebo; per-sample allocation not given. Each sample was drawn 63 days after the first injection (of vaccine or placebo). Broader study findings: Breadth, reportedly substantial, characterized the spike-specific CD8+ and CD4+ T cell responses after vaccination. It was vaccine recipients, not placebo recipients, who had the higher spike-specific TCR breadth.

V is TRBV6-2 or TRBV6-3 and J is TRBJ1-2; possible D gene TRBD1, 5 bases. The sequence was collected from a person aged 18-60 years who received the Ad26.COV2.S COVID-19 vaccine or a placebo. This sample comprised peripheral blood, obtained in a trial of Ad26.COV2.S vaccine versus placebo. CDR3 in DNA: TGTGCCAGCAGTCGCGGGGGGGTTAACTATGGCTACACCTTC. This translates into CASSRGGVNYGYTF.